These 32 T cell receptor beta chains were sequenced from one sample in a study of blood T cell repertoires in COVID-19. Clones were read by immunoSEQ multiplex PCR, and TCRdb kept only the in-frame ones, dropping some. Here the sample spans roughly 140,000 clones, approximately 90% being singletons. Sequenced sample: peripheral blood. The receptors here all came from a woman over 75 with acute or convalescent COVID-19.

The rearrangement joins TRBV3-1 (or the pseudogene TRBV3-2) to TRBJ2-5; D gene ambiguous. V was shortened by 4 bases and J by 3 bases, with 12 bases between the two germline ends. The CDR3 sequence is 14 residues long. Germline V gene sequence: CDR1 LGHDT, CDR2 YNNKEL (reference sequence). The CDR3 bases are TGTGCCAGCAGCCTTCCGTCTGCGGAAGAGACCCAGTACTTC. It yields the protein CASSLPSAEETQYF.

J is TRBJ1-5 and V is TRBV6-5; D possibly corresponds to TRBD1 (6 bases). Trimming shortened V by 6 bases and J by 5 bases, and 11 bases separated the two germline ends. Germline assignment: CDR1 MNHEY and CDR2 SVGAGI. This CDR3 contains 13 residues. The CDR3 sequence is CASRRQDYQPQHF. Written as DNA, the CDR3 is TGTGCCAGCAGAAGACAGGACTATCAGCCCCAGCATTTT.

This chain joins TRBV5-8 and TRBJ1-2; the D is unclear. V lost 0 bases and J lost 4, with 13 bases in between. The CDR3 is made up of 15 amino acids. Per germline, CDR1 SGHTS and CDR2 YDEGEE. Here the CDR3 reads CASSLAAAWSYGYTF. For the CDR3, the DNA is TGTGCCAGCAGCTTGGCGGCGGCCTGGAGCTATGGCTACACCTTC.

The chain couples TRBV5-1 to TRBJ1-1; 8 bases are a match to TRBD1. CDR3 length: 15 residues. Germline V gene sequence: CDR1 SGHRS, CDR2 YFSETQ. The junction had 4 bases not matched to a gene; V was cut back by 2 bases and J by 1 base. The CDR3, as DNA: TGCGCCAGCAGCTTTCTTGGACAGGGGAACACTGAAGCTTTCTTT. Encoded protein: CASSFLGQGNTEAFF.

V gene TRBV3-1 (or the pseudogene TRBV3-2) combines with J gene TRBJ1-2; D gene ambiguous. Trimming took 2 bases from V and 8 from J, leaving 6 bases between them. Germline-derived CDR1 and CDR2 are LGHDT and YNNKEL (reference sequence). This CDR3 is built from 11 residues. Here the CDR3 reads CASSQRSGYTF. The CDR3 nucleotides are TGTGCCAGCAGCCAACGAAGCGGCTACACCTTC.

The rearrangement links TRBV5-1 to TRBJ2-1; 12 positions match TRBD2. The CDR3 runs to 15 residues. With 3 bases clipped from V and 9 bases from J, the junction kept 7 bases outside the gene matches. Germline lookup yields CDR1 SGHRS and CDR2 YFSETQ. CDR3 nucleotide sequence: TGCGCCAGCAGCTCTCTAGCGGGGGGGCCGGGTGAGCAGTTCTTC. Protein product: CASSSLAGGPGEQFF.

V is TRBV2 and J is TRBJ1-5; 8 bases line up with TRBD1. The CDR3 has 16 residues. V shed 4 bases, J shed 2 bases, and the junction held 7 bases outside the gene matches. Per germline, CDR1 SNHLY and CDR2 FYNNEI. CDR3 DNA: TGTGCCAGCAGTGTAACAGGGGGTGTCGGCAATCAGCCCCAGCATTTT. Its translation is CASSVTGGVGNQPQHF. Full variable domain (rest looked up from reference TRBV2 and TRBJ1-5): EPEVTQTPSHQVTQMGQEVILRCVPISNHLYFYWYRQILGQKVEFLVSFYNNEISEKSEIFDDQFSVERPDGSNFTLKIRSTKLEDSAMYFCASSVTGGVGNQPQHFGDGTRLSIL.

J is TRBJ2-1 and V is TRBV18, with TRBD1 matching over 8 bases. Trimming took 3 bases from V and 1 from J; bases not matched to a gene: 2. The germline CDR1 and CDR2 sequences are KGHSH and LQKENI. The CDR3 extends over 15 amino acids. The CDR3 is CASSPRQGSYNEQFF. The CDR3 nucleotides read TGTGCCAGCTCACCTCGACAGGGGTCCTACAATGAGCAGTTCTTC.

CDR3 protein: CAWTNRGDNTEAFF. The CDR3 DNA is TGTGCCTGGACTAACAGGGGAGACAACACTGAAGCTTTCTTT. The rearrangement links TRBV30 to TRBJ1-1; 7 bases match TRBD1. CDR1 is GTSNPN, CDR2 SVGIG, per germline (reference sequence). CDR3 size: 14 residues. V lost 4 bases and J lost 2; bases outside the gene matches: 7. Filled out from reference TRBV30 and TRBJ1-1, the complete variable domain reads SQTIHQWPATLVQPVGSPLSLECTVEGTSNPNLYWYRQAAGRGLQLLFYSVGIGQISSEVPQNLSASRPQDRQFILSSKKLLLSDSGFYLCAWTNRGDNTEAFFGQGTRLTVV.

The V gene is TRBV4-2, the J gene TRBJ1-2; D might be TRBD1 (6 bases). Deletions cut 3 bases from V and 5 bases from J, with 19 bases between. Per germline, CDR1 LGHNA and CDR2 YNFKEQ. This CDR3 has 16 residues. CDR3 in amino acids: CASSHPGTPTLYGYTF. The CDR3 nucleotides are TGTGCCAGCAGCCATCCCGGGACACCTACTCTATATGGCTACACCTTC.

This chain joins TRBV7-8 and TRBJ2-1, with TRBD1 matching over 10 bases. Per the germline V gene, CDR1 is SGHVS and CDR2 is FQNEAQ. This CDR3 contains 14 residues. The J segment lost 12 bases and the V segment lost 4 bases, leaving 9 bases of the junction unmatched. CDR3 DNA sequence: TGTGCCAGCAGCTCCTCCCACGACAGGGGGCGGCAGTTCTTC. It specifies CASSSSHDRGRQFF. Full variable domain (rest looked up from reference TRBV7-8 and TRBJ2-1): GAGVSQSPRYKVAKRGQDVALRCDPISGHVSLFWYQQALGQGPEFLTYFQNEAQLDKSGLPSDRFFAERPEGSVSTLKIQRTQQEDSAVYLCASSSSHDRGRQFFGPGTRLTVL.

The CDR3 nucleotides are TGTGCCAGCAGCTTAGGATTGGCAGGGGGCTCGAATAGCAATCAGCCCCAGCATTTT. Translating it yields CASSLGLAGGSNSNQPQHF. V usage is TRBV7-8 and J usage is TRBJ1-5, with 8 bases matching TRBD1. The CDR3 consists of 19 residues. J gave up 0 bases and V 1 base, and 11 bases lay outside the gene matches. The germline V gene encodes CDR1 SGHVS and CDR2 FQNEAQ.

The chain has TRBV19 and TRBJ1-1; 9 bases map to TRBD1. This CDR3 region has 15 residues. CDR1 is LNHDA and CDR2 is SQIVND in the germline V gene (reference sequence). Losses at the gene ends were 6 bases for V and 1 base for J; bases not matched to a gene: 6. CDR3: CASRDRGVRNTEAFF. CDR3 in DNA: TGTGCCAGTAGGGACAGGGGAGTGAGGAACACTGAAGCTTTCTTT.

This clone occurred a few times. The chain is built from TRBV7-2 and TRBJ1-1; D gene unclear. The CDR3 is 15 residues long. Germline CDR1 reads SGHTA; CDR2 reads FQGNSA. Trimming took 1 base from V and 0 from J, leaving 9 bases between them. CDR3 DNA sequence: TGTGCCAGCAGCTTAGTTGGTCACATGAACACTGAAGCTTTCTTT. Amino acid sequence: CASSLVGHMNTEAFF.

The chain is built from TRBV12-3 or TRBV12-4 and TRBJ1-2; 11 bases are a match to TRBD1. The V and J ends lost 3 bases and 9 bases, in that order; junction bases with no gene match: 3. The CDR3 covers 13 residues. CDR3 amino acids: CASSFGTGGRYTF. CDR3 nucleotide sequence: TGTGCCAGCAGTTTCGGGACAGGGGGACGCTACACCTTC.

In the case of this clone: Other nucleotide sequences from this sample produce the same CDR3. The chain employs TRBV9 and TRBJ1-5; the D gene is possibly TRBD1 (5 bases). The CDR3 extends over 15 amino acids. V lost 0 bases to trimming and J lost 4 bases, with 11 bases between them. Germline CDR1 is SGDLS and CDR2 is YYNGEE. The CDR3 loop is CASSVGQGLNQPQHF. The CDR3 region has the DNA TGTGCCAGCAGCGTAGGGCAGGGTTTGAATCAGCCCCAGCATTTT.

The rearrangement links TRBV15 to TRBJ1-1; weak D call: TRBD1 (5 bases). V was trimmed by 2 bases and J by 5 bases, leaving 9 bases between them. CDR1 is LNHNV and CDR2 is YYDKDF in the germline V gene (reference sequence). This CDR3 contains 13 residues. The CDR3 protein is CATSRQGRTEAFF. In DNA, the CDR3 is TGTGCCACCAGCAGACAGGGTCGGACTGAAGCTTTCTTT.

The gene calls are TRBV5-5 and TRBJ2-1; TRBD2 is a possible D gene (5 bases). The CDR3 totals 16 residues. Trimming shortened V by 4 bases and J by 5 bases, and 19 bases separated the two germline ends. Germline-derived CDR1 and CDR2 are SGHKS and YYEKEE (reference sequence). The CDR3 bases are TGTGCCAGCAGCCTCCGTAGCTATCGGGGAAACAATGAGCAGTTCTTC. Encoded protein: CASSLRSYRGNNEQFF.

The rearrangement links TRBV5-1 to TRBJ1-5; TRBD1 matches at 8 bases. CDR1 is SGHRS and CDR2 is YFSETQ in the germline V gene. V was pared by 2 bases and J by 1 base, with 5 bases of the junction left unmatched. The CDR3 contains 16 residues. Here the CDR3 reads CASSLGQGGSNQPQHF. The CDR3 region has the DNA TGCGCCAGCAGCTTAGGACAGGGAGGGAGCAATCAGCCCCAGCATTTT.

The chain joins TRBV27 to TRBJ2-7; 8 nucleotides match TRBD1. The CDR3 is made up of 13 amino acids. The V and J ends lost 5 bases and 6 bases, in that order; junction bases with no gene match: 6. Germline assignment: CDR1 MNHEY and CDR2 SMNVEV (reference sequence). The CDR3 DNA reads TGTGCCAGCAGTCTATTAACAGGGGGCGAGCAGTACTTC. It encodes CASSLLTGGEQYF.

The V and J genes are TRBV3-1 (or the pseudogene TRBV3-2) and TRBJ2-7, with 16 bases lining up with TRBD2. Germline V CDR1 and CDR2: LGHDT, YNNKEL (reference sequence). Losses at the gene ends were 4 bases for V and 6 bases for J; bases not matched to a gene: 9. The CDR3 runs to 17 residues. The CDR3 loop reads CASSPGTSGGAKPEQYF. In nucleotides, the CDR3 is TGTGCCAGCAGCCCCGGGACTAGCGGGGGGGCAAAGCCCGAGCAGTACTTC.

The chain links TRBV7-9 to TRBJ2-5; 9 bases are shared with TRBD2. Germline values: CDR1 SEHNR, CDR2 FQNEAQ (reference sequence). J gave up 0 bases and V 1 base, and 3 bases lay outside the gene matches. The CDR3 extends over 16 amino acids. The CDR3 loop is CASSLGLAGYQETQYF. CDR3 DNA: TGTGCCAGCAGCTTAGGTCTAGCGGGGTACCAAGAGACCCAGTACTTC.

The gene calls are TRBV5-4 and TRBJ1-2, with 8 bases identical to TRBD1. Germline lookup yields CDR1 SGHNT and CDR2 YYREEE (reference sequence). V lost 4 bases to trimming and J lost 3 bases; unmatched junction nucleotides: 2. This CDR3 has 13 amino acids. The CDR3 here is CASSPDRDYGYTF. For the CDR3, the DNA is TGTGCCAGCAGCCCGGACAGGGACTATGGCTACACCTTC.

The chain links TRBV2 to TRBJ1-5; D is possibly TRBD1 (6 bases). This CDR3 contains 14 residues. CDR1 is SNHLY and CDR2 is FYNNEI in the germline V gene. V was pared by 5 bases and J by 0 bases, with 8 bases between. DNA of the CDR3: TGTGCCAGCAGTCGAGGGGGTAGCAATCAGCCCCAGCATTTT. Protein: CASSRGGSNQPQHF.

The chain employs TRBV24-1 and TRBJ2-1; 9 nucleotides match TRBD2. Germline CDR1 KGHDR, CDR2 SFDVKD. This CDR3 has 18 residues. The J segment lost 9 bases and the V segment lost 5 bases, leaving 19 bases of the junction unmatched. CDR3 in DNA: TGTGCCACCAGTGCTTCCCCAGCAGCGGGGGGCCTTGGTGCTGAGCAGTTCTTC. It specifies CATSASPAAGGLGAEQFF.

The genes are TRBV5-4 and TRBJ1-2; D remains unclear. The CDR3 runs 15 residues. Germline CDR1 is SGHNT and CDR2 is YYREEE (reference sequence). The germline V and J ends were trimmed by 0 bases and 7 bases, with 16 bases remaining between them. CDR3 sequence reads: CASSLDGVPSAGYTF. The DNA of the CDR3 is TGTGCCAGCAGCTTGGACGGGGTACCATCGGCTGGCTACACCTTC.

V gene TRBV5-1 combines with J gene TRBJ2-3; 9 bases line up with TRBD2. Germline values: CDR1 SGHRS, CDR2 YFSETQ. V lost 3 bases to trimming and J lost 2 bases; unmatched junction nucleotides: 4. The CDR3 runs 15 residues. CDR3 residues: CASSSRLADTDTQYF. In DNA, the CDR3 is TGCGCCAGCAGCTCTCGACTAGCGGACACAGATACGCAGTATTTT.

V and J are TRBV2 and TRBJ1-1; TRBD1 matches 7 bases. Unmatched junction bases numbered 3, after V lost 2 bases and J lost 3 bases. The CDR3 contains 14 residues. The V gene's germline CDR1 is SNHLY and CDR2 FYNNEI. CDR3 sequence reads: CASSEQGEDTEAFF. DNA for the CDR3: TGTGCCAGCAGTGAACAGGGGGAGGACACTGAAGCTTTCTTT.

The chain carries TRBV18 and TRBJ1-1; 8 nucleotides match TRBD1. Unmatched junction bases numbered 4, after V lost 1 base and J lost 0 bases. Germline CDR1 reads KGHSH; CDR2 reads LQKENI. This CDR3 spans 16 amino acids. CDR3 sequence reads: CASSPRPQGVNTEAFF. CDR3 nucleotide sequence: TGTGCCAGCTCACCACGACCACAGGGGGTGAACACTGAAGCTTTCTTT. Together with reference TRBV18 and TRBJ1-1, the CDR3 gives the full variable domain: NAGVMQNPRHLVRRRGQEARLRCSPMKGHSHVYWYRQLPEEGLKFMVYLQKENIIDESGMPKERFSAEFPKEGPSILRIQQVVRGDSAAYFCASSPRPQGVNTEAFFGQGTRLTVV.

This clone was seen a few times. J is TRBJ1-5 and V is TRBV9, with 8 nucleotides matching TRBD1. Unmatched junction bases numbered 10, after V lost 4 bases and J lost 7 bases. The CDR3 spans 15 residues. Germline V gene lookup returns CDR1 SGDLS and CDR2 YYNGEE. CDR3 coding DNA: TGTGCCAGCAGCACCTCAGGGGGCCTAGGGCAGCCCCAGCATTTT. Its protein is CASSTSGGLGQPQHF. The complete variable domain, with remaining parts taken from reference TRBV9 and TRBJ1-5, reads DSGVTQTPKHLITATGQRVTLRCSPRSGDLSVYWYQQSLDQGLQFLIQYYNGEERAKGNILERFSAQQFPDLHSELNLSSLELGDSALYFCASSTSGGLGQPQHFGDGTRLSIL.

The rearrangement links TRBV28 to TRBJ1-6, with a possible D match to TRBD1 (6 bases). The germline V gene encodes CDR1 MDHEN and CDR2 SYDVKM. With 8 bases removed from V and 13 bases from J, the gap between germline ends came to 18 bases. The CDR3 is 13 residues long. Here the CDR3 DNA reads TGTGCCAGCCGAAGGGGGGGAACTATTCCCCTCCACTTT. It specifies CASRRGGTIPLHF.

The rearrangement joins TRBV5-4 to TRBJ2-5, with a weak D call TRBD1 (5 bases). The germline V gene encodes CDR1 SGHNT and CDR2 YYREEE (reference sequence). Trimming took 2 bases from V and 1 from J, leaving 9 bases between them. There are 14 residues in the CDR3. CDR3 coding DNA: TGTGCCAGCAGCTTTTCCAGGGCCCAAGAGACCCAGTACTTC. Translating gives CASSFSRAQETQYF.